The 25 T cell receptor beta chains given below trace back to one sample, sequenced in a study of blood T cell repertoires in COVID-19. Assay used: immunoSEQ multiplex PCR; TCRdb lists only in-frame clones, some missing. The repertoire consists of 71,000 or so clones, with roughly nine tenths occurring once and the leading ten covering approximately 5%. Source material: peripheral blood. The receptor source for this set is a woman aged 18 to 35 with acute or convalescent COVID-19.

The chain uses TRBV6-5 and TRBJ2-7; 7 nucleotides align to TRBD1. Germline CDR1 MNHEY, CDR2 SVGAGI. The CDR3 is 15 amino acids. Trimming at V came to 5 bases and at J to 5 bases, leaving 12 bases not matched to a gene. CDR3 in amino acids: CASSPPRGGADEQYF. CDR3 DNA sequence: TGTGCCAGCAGTCCCCCCCGAGGGGGCGCGGACGAGCAGTACTTC.

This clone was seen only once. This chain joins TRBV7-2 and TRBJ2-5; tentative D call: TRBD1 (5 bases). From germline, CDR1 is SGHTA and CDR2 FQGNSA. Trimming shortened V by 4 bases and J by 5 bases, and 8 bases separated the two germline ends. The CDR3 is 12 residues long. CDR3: CASSSQGETQYF. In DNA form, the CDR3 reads TGTGCCAGCAGCTCCCAGGGTGAGACCCAGTACTTC.

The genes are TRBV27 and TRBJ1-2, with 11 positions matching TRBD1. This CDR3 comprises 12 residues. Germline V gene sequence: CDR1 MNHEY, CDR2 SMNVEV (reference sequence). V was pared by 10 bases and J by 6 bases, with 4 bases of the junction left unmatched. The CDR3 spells CATRTGGDGYTF. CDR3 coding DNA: TGTGCCACCCGGACAGGGGGCGATGGCTACACCTTC.

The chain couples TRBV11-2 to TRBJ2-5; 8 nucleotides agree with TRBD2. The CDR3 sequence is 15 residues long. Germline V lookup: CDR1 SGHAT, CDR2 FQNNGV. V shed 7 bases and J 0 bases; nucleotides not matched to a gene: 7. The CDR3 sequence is CASTPGGGYQETQYF. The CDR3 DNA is TGTGCCAGCACCCCAGGCGGGGGGTACCAAGAGACCCAGTACTTC.

The chain's CDR3 is CASNPSGGADQPQHF. The CDR3 nucleotides are TGTGCCAGCAACCCTAGCGGGGGGGCCGATCAGCCCCAGCATTTT. The gene calls are TRBV4-2 and TRBJ1-5; TRBD1 might be the D (6 bases). The CDR3 extends over 15 amino acids. Looked up from germline, CDR1 is LGHNA and CDR2 is YNFKEQ. V shed 7 bases and J shed 5 bases, with 18 bases lying between them.

Here the CDR3 reads CASSPKGQRNNSPLHF. The CDR3 nucleotides are TGTGCCAGCAGTCCAAAGGGACAGCGCAATAATTCACCCCTCCACTTT. The chain employs TRBV27 and TRBJ1-6; 7 positions match TRBD1. V trimming: 5 bases; J trimming: 5 bases; junction bases outside the gene matches: 9. The CDR3 is 16 amino acids. Germline V gene data show CDR1 as MNHEY and CDR2 as SMNVEV (reference sequence).

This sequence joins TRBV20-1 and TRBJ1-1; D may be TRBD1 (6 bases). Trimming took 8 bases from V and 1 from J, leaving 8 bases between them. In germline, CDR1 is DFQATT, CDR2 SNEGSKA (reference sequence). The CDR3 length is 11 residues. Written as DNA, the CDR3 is TGCAGTCTCAGGGGGAACACTGAAGCTTTCTTT. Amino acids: CSLRGNTEAFF.

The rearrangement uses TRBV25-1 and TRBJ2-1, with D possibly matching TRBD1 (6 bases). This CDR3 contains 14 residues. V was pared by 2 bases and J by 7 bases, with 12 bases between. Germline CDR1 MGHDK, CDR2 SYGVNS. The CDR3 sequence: CASSEVRGVNEQFF. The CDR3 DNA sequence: TGTGCCAGCAGTGAAGTCAGGGGAGTGAATGAGCAGTTCTTC.

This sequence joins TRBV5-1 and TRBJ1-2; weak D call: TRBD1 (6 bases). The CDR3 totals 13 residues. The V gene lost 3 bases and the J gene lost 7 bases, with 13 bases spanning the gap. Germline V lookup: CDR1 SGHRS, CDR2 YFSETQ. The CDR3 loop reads CASSSSGEVGYTF. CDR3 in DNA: TGCGCCAGCAGCTCATCAGGGGAAGTTGGCTACACCTTC.

The CDR3 is CASSQVAGQPQHF. For the CDR3, the DNA is TGTGCCAGCAGCCAAGTAGCGGGACAGCCCCAGCATTTT. The gene calls are TRBV3-1 (or the pseudogene TRBV3-2) and TRBJ1-5; D remains ambiguous. The CDR3 spans 13 residues. In germline, CDR1 is LGHDT, CDR2 YNNKEL (reference sequence). V dropped 1 base and J dropped 7 bases, with 8 bases sitting between them.

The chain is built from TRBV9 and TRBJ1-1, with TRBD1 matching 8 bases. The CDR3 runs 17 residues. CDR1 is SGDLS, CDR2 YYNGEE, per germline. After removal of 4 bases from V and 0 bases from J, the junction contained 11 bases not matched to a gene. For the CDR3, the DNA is TGTGCCAGCAGCCTACTACCACAGGGGGGGGTGAACACTGAAGCTTTCTTT. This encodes CASSLLPQGGVNTEAFF.

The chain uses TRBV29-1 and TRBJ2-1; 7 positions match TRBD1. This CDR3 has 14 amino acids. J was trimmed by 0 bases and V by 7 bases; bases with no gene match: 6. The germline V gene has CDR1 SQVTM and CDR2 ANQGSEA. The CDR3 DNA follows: TGCAGCGGGAGTGACAGGGCCTCCTACAATGAGCAGTTCTTC. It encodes CSGSDRASYNEQFF.

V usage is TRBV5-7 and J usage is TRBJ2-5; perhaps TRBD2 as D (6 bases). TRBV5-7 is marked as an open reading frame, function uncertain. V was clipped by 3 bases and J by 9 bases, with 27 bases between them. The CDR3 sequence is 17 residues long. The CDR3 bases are TGTGCCAGCAGCTCGGAGGGAGAGGGGAGCTTACCGGAGTCCCAGTACTTC. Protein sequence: CASSSEGEGSLPESQYF.

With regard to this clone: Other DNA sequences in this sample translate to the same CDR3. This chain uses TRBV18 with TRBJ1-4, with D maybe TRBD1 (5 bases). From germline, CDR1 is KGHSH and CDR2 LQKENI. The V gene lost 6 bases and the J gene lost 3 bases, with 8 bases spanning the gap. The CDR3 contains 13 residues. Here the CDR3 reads CASSPGPNEKLFF. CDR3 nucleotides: TGTGCCAGCTCCCCAGGGCCTAATGAAAAACTGTTTTTT.

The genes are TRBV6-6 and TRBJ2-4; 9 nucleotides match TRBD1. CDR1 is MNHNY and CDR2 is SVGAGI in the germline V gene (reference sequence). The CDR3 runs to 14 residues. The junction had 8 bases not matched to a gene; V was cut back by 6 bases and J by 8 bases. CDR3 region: CASRPGQGVYIQYF. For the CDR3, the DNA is TGTGCCAGCAGACCGGGACAGGGAGTATACATTCAGTACTTC.

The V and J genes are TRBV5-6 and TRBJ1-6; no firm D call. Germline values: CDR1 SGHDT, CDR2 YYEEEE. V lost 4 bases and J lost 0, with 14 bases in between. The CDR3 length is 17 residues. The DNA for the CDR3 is TGTGCCAGCAGCAACCGGGGATCGAGCTCCTATAATTCACCCCTCCACTTT. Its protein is CASSNRGSSSYNSPLHF.

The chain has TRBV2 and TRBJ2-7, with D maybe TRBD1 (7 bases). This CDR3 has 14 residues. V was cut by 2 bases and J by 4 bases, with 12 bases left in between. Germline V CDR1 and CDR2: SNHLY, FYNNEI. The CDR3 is CASSEQGEEYEQYF. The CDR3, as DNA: TGTGCCAGCAGTGAACAGGGGGAGGAGTACGAGCAGTACTTC.

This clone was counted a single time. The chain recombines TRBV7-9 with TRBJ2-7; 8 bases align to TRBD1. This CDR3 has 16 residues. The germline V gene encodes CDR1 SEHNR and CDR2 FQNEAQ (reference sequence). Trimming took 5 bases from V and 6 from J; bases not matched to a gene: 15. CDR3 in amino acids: CASSPTDRARVGEQYF. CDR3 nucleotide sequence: TGTGCCAGCAGCCCGACGGACAGGGCCAGAGTGGGCGAGCAGTACTTC.

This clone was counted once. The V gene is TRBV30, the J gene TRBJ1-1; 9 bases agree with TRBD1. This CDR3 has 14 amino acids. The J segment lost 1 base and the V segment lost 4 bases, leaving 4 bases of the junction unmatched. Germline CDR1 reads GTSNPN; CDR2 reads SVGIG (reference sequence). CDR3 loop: CAWTGTGWNTEAFF. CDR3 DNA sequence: TGTGCCTGGACTGGGACAGGGTGGAACACTGAAGCTTTCTTT.

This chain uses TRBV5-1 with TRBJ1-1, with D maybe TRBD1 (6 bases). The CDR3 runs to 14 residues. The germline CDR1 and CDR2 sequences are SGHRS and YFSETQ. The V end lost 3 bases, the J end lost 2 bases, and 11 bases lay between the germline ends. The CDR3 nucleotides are TGCGCCAGCAGCTCCCAGGGGTTTAACACTGAAGCTTTCTTT. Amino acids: CASSSQGFNTEAFF.

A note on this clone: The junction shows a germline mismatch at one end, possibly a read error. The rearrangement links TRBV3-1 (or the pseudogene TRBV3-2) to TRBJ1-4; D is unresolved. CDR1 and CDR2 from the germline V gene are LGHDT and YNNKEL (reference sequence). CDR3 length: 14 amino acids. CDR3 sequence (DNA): TGTGCCAGCAGCCAAGGGTTTGCGGGGTCAGTCCGCCTTTTT. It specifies CASSQGFAGSVRLF.

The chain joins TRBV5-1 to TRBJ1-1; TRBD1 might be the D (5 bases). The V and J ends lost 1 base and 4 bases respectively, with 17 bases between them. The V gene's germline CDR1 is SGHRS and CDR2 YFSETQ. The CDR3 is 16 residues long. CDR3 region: CASSLSAGSVGTEAFF. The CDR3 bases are TGCGCCAGCAGCTTGTCGGCAGGGTCAGTGGGCACTGAAGCTTTCTTT.

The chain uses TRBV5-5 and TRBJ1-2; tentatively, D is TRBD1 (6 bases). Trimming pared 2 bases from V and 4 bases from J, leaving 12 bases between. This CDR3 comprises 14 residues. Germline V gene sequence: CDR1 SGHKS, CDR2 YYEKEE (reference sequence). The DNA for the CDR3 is TGTGCCAGCAGCTTCGGACAGTTTGGCTATGGCTACACCTTC. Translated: CASSFGQFGYGYTF. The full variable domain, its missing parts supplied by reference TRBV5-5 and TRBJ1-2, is DAGVTQSPTHLIKTRGQQVTLRCSPISGHKSVSWYQQVLGQGPQFIFQYYEKEERGRGNFPDRFSARQFPNYSSELNVNALLLGDSALYLCASSFGQFGYGYTFGSGTRLTVV.

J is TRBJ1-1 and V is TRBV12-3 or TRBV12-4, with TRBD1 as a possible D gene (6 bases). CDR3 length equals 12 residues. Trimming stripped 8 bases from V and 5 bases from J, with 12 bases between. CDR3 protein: CASERGGTEAFF. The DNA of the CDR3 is TGTGCCAGCGAAAGGGGGGGAACTGAAGCTTTCTTT.

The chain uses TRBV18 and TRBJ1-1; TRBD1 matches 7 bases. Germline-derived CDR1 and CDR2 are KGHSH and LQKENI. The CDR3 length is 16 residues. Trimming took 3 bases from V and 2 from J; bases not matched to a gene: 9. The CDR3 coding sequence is TGTGCCAGCTCACCCCGGGACAGAGATCTAAACACTGAAGCTTTCTTT. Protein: CASSPRDRDLNTEAFF.